The rows below give T cell receptor beta chains drawn from one sample of a study of T cell repertoires in cytomegalovirus infection. TCRdb used MiXCR to reprocess the reads, holding one entry per CDR3 protein. The profile covers under 200,000 distinct CDR3 sequences, with approximately 9.6% appearing a single time and approximately 4.3% taken by the ten largest. Sequencing was done on a sample of PBMCs. Every receptor here comes from a human donor in good health (CMV status not recorded). Some clones in this sample may be carry-over from other donors' samples. Each CDR3 is given with its conserved first and last residue. Fields, in order: J gene, D gene, clone size, V gene, CDR3 length, CDR3 DNA, CDR3 protein. The D gene is left open where the match is weak. Only part of the rows carry a size: once, few, many, or a class if the clone is expanded.

J: TRBJ2-1; D: TRBD2; size: many; V: TRBV7-2; length: 19; DNA: TGTGCCAGCAGCTTCCGTCAAACGAGCCTAGCGGGGGGCCTTAATGAGCAGTTCTTC; CDR3: CASSFRQTSLAGGLNEQFF
J: TRBJ1-5; D: -; size: many; V: TRBV20-1; length: 14; DNA: TGCAGTGCTAGACCCCCAGGGGAAGCTCAGCCCCAGCATTTT; CDR3: CSARPPGEAQPQHF
J: TRBJ1-2; D: -; size: -; V: TRBV14; length: 12; DNA: TGTGCCAGCAGCCAAGAGCACGGCGGCTACACCTTC; CDR3: CASSQEHGGYTF
J: TRBJ2-1; D: TRBD2; size: many; V: TRBV12-3/TRBV12-4; length: 15; DNA: TGTGCCAGCAGTTCCCCCTCTAGCGGGGGCCATGAGCAGTTCTTC; CDR3: CASSSPSSGGHEQFF
J: TRBJ1-5; D: -; size: few; V: TRBV6-2/TRBV6-3; length: 14; DNA: TGTGCCAGCAGTACGCCCAGGGACCACCAGCCCCAGCATTTT; CDR3: CASSTPRDHQPQHF
J: TRBJ2-1; D: TRBD2; size: -; V: TRBV5-4; length: 14; DNA: TGTGCCAGCAGCTTCGGTCCTAGCGGGATCGAGCAGTTCTTC; CDR3: CASSFGPSGIEQFF
J: TRBJ1-1; D: -; size: many; V: TRBV7-9; length: 17; DNA: TGTGCCAGCAGCTTAGCAGGGGCCGACATAGTGAACACTGAAGCTTTCTTT; CDR3: CASSLAGADIVNTEAFF
J: TRBJ2-4; D: TRBD1; size: -; V: TRBV29-1; length: 12; DNA: TGCAGCGTTGCGGGACAGGGGTACATTCAGTACTTC; CDR3: CSVAGQGYIQYF
J: TRBJ1-5; D: TRBD1; size: many; V: TRBV28; length: 20; DNA: TGTGCCAGCAGTTTATCAATCGGGACAGGTGAATTTAATAACAATCAGCCCCAGCATTTT; CDR3: CASSLSIGTGEFNNNQPQHF
J: TRBJ2-5; D: TRBD2; size: many; V: TRBV7-2; length: 14; DNA: TGTGCCAGCAGCAGGGCCGGGACTAGCGGGATAGTGTACTTC; CDR3: CASSRAGTSGIVYF
J: TRBJ1-4; D: TRBD1; size: many; V: TRBV12-3/TRBV12-4; length: 14; DNA: TGTGCCAGCAGTTTTGACAGGGCGGATGAAAAACTGTTTTTT; CDR3: CASSFDRADEKLFF
J: TRBJ2-3; D: -; size: few; V: TRBV6-2/TRBV6-3; length: 16; DNA: TGTGCCAGCAACCACGCGGGACCAGCCGGCACAGATACGCAGTATTTT; CDR3: CASNHAGPAGTDTQYF
J: TRBJ2-1; D: -; size: few; V: TRBV6-2/TRBV6-3; length: 12; DNA: TGTGCCAGCAGTATTCGTTGGGATGAGCAGTTCTTC; CDR3: CASSIRWDEQFF
J: TRBJ1-3; D: -; size: -; V: TRBV28; length: 13; DNA: TGTGCCAGCAGTTTCCCAGGAGGAAACACCATATATTTT; CDR3: CASSFPGGNTIYF
J: TRBJ1-5; D: TRBD1; size: many; V: TRBV19; length: 17; DNA: TGTGCCAGTTCTGGGACAGGGGGCATTTCTGGCAATCAGCCCCAGCATTTT; CDR3: CASSGTGGISGNQPQHF
J: TRBJ2-5; D: -; size: many; V: TRBV20-1; length: 11; DNA: TGCAGTGCCACCACAGGAGAGACCCAGTACTTC; CDR3: CSATTGETQYF
J: TRBJ1-5; D: -; size: few; V: TRBV19; length: 13; DNA: TGTGCCAGTAGTATAACAACCAATCAGCCCCAGCATTTT; CDR3: CASSITTNQPQHF
J: TRBJ2-1; D: TRBD2; size: -; V: TRBV14; length: 17; DNA: TGTGCCAGCAGCCAAGCGGTGAGCGGGAATATCTACAATGAGCAGTTCTTC; CDR3: CASSQAVSGNIYNEQFF
J: TRBJ2-6; D: -; size: many; V: TRBV4-3; length: 17; DNA: TGCGCCAGCAGCCGATCAGGAGCAACATCTGGGGCCAACGTCCTGACTTTC; CDR3: CASSRSGATSGANVLTF
J: TRBJ2-1; D: -; size: many; V: TRBV6-1; length: 13; DNA: TGTGCCAGCAGTGAATGGAAGGGAGAGGGAGAGTTCTTC; CDR3: CASSEWKGEGEFF
J: TRBJ2-7; D: -; size: many; V: TRBV7-2; length: 13; DNA: TGTGCCAGCAGCACCCGGGACCTCTACGAGCAGTACTTC; CDR3: CASSTRDLYEQYF
J: TRBJ1-2; D: -; size: few; V: TRBV27; length: 15; DNA: TGTGCCAGCAGTTTATTGGGACGGCCAGGGAGTGGCTACACCTTC; CDR3: CASSLLGRPGSGYTF
J: TRBJ2-1; D: -; size: medium-sized; V: TRBV7-8; length: 13; DNA: TGTGCCAGCAGTCCCAGGGTGAACAATGAGCAGTTCTTC; CDR3: CASSPRVNNEQFF
J: TRBJ2-1; D: -; size: many; V: TRBV6-5; length: 15; DNA: TGTGCCAGCAGTTACCGGGGGAGGACCGACAATGAGCAGTTCTTC; CDR3: CASSYRGRTDNEQFF
J: TRBJ2-3; D: -; size: many; V: TRBV7-2; length: 12; DNA: TGTGCCAGCAGCCCTTACACAGATACGCAGTATTTT; CDR3: CASSPYTDTQYF
J: TRBJ2-1; D: -; size: many; V: TRBV7-8; length: 16; DNA: TGTGCCAGCAGCTTAGAGCCCGGCGGGGGCAGAGGTGAGCAGTTCTTC; CDR3: CASSLEPGGGRGEQFF
J: TRBJ1-5; D: -; size: many; V: TRBV7-2; length: 17; DNA: TGTGCCAGCAGCCCCCGGGTTGGAGGGGTAGGCAATCAGCCCCAGCATTTT; CDR3: CASSPRVGGVGNQPQHF
J: TRBJ2-7; D: TRBD2; size: -; V: TRBV10-3; length: 15; DNA: TGTGCCATCAGTGAGTCTTTAGCGGGAACCTACGAGCAGTACTTC; CDR3: CAISESLAGTYEQYF
J: TRBJ2-3; D: TRBD2; size: once; V: TRBV12-3/TRBV12-4; length: 15; DNA: TGTGCCAGCACCCAGGGCGGGGGGAGCACAGATACGCAGTATTTT; CDR3: CASTQGGGSTDTQYF
J: TRBJ1-1; D: TRBD1; size: many; V: TRBV29-1; length: 14; DNA: TGCAGCGTTGAAGAGGGGGACAGGGTAACTGAAGCTTTCTTT; CDR3: CSVEEGDRVTEAFF
J: TRBJ1-2; D: -; size: many; V: TRBV4-3; length: 15; DNA: TGCGCCAGCAGCCAAGCGGACAATGGAGGCTATGGCTACACCTTC; CDR3: CASSQADNGGYGYTF
J: TRBJ1-5; D: -; size: many; V: TRBV6-1; length: 13; DNA: TGTGCCAGTAGGCAGGTCAACAATCAGCCCCAGCATTTT; CDR3: CASRQVNNQPQHF
J: TRBJ2-5; D: -; size: few; V: TRBV14; length: 13; DNA: TGTGCCAGCAGCTATCTTAGGCATGAGACCCAGTACTTC; CDR3: CASSYLRHETQYF
J: TRBJ2-2; D: -; size: many; V: TRBV7-9; length: 16; DNA: TGTGCCAGCAGCCAAATGAAAGGGGGAGAAACCGGGGAGCTGTTTTTT; CDR3: CASSQMKGGETGELFF
J: TRBJ2-5; D: -; size: many; V: TRBV7-9; length: 15; DNA: TGTGCCAGCAGCGAACAAACGATGCGACAAGAGACCCAGTACTTC; CDR3: CASSEQTMRQETQYF
J: TRBJ2-4; D: TRBD2; size: -; V: TRBV20-1; length: 17; DNA: TGCAGTGCCCCCTCTGGCGGGGGTTCGGTTGACAAAAACATTCAGTACTTC; CDR3: CSAPSGGGSVDKNIQYF
J: TRBJ1-4; D: TRBD1; size: few; V: TRBV15; length: 17; DNA: TGTGCCACCAGCAGCTTTACAGGGGGCGCGACTAATGAAAAACTGTTTTTT; CDR3: CATSSFTGGATNEKLFF